The rows below give T cell receptor beta chains drawn from one sample of a study of PD-1 blockade in classical Hodgkin lymphoma. TCRdb keeps only in-frame clones here, not all; method: immunoSEQ multiplex PCR. The top ten clones hold 3% to 5% of a sample with 20,000 to 25,000 clones, about 93% of them seen once. Material for sequencing was peripheral blood mononuclear cells (PBMCs). These receptors were obtained from a human donor with classical Hodgkin lymphoma. Both conserved end residues are part of each CDR3. The D gene is left open where the match is weak. Only some rows state a clone size, as once, few, many or a class for expanded clones.

clone_size: -
d_call: -
v_call: TRBV7-9
j_call: TRBJ1-2
cdr3_aa: CASSETGHLFLIF
cdr3_nt: TGTGCCAGCAGCGAGACAGGTCATCTCTTCCTTATCTTC

clone_size: -
d_call: -
v_call: TRBV6-5
j_call: TRBJ1-4
cdr3_aa: CASSYAGGEKLFF
cdr3_nt: TGTGCCAGCAGTTACGCGGGAGGTGAAAAACTGTTTTTT

clone_size: -
d_call: -
v_call: TRBV25-1
j_call: TRBJ2-7
cdr3_aa: CASSEWDLYEQYF
cdr3_nt: TGTGCCAGCAGTGAATGGGATCTCTACGAGCAGTACTTC

clone_size: -
d_call: -
v_call: TRBV11-2
j_call: TRBJ2-7
cdr3_aa: CASSLGPTYEQYF
cdr3_nt: TGTGCCAGCAGCTTAGGCCCTACCTACGAGCAGTACTTC

clone_size: -
d_call: -
v_call: TRBV7-2
j_call: TRBJ2-7
cdr3_aa: CASSLGHSSSYEQYF
cdr3_nt: TGTGCCAGCAGCTTAGGACACTCGAGCTCCTACGAGCAGTACTTC

clone_size: -
d_call: TRBD2
v_call: TRBV6-5
j_call: TRBJ2-7
cdr3_aa: CASSRTSGTFYEQYF
cdr3_nt: TGTGCCAGCAGTCGGACTAGCGGGACTTTCTACGAGCAGTACTTC

clone_size: -
d_call: TRBD1
v_call: TRBV4-1
j_call: TRBJ2-1
cdr3_aa: CASSQAGDSFPYNEQFF
cdr3_nt: TGCGCCAGCAGCCAAGCCGGGGACAGCTTTCCCTACAATGAGCAGTTCTTC

clone_size: -
d_call: -
v_call: TRBV13
j_call: TRBJ2-1
cdr3_aa: CASSDRDFPYNEQFF
cdr3_nt: TGTGCCAGCAGCGACCGGGACTTCCCCTACAATGAGCAGTTCTTC

clone_size: -
d_call: TRBD1
v_call: TRBV5-6
j_call: TRBJ1-1
cdr3_aa: CASSLADRGSEAFF
cdr3_nt: TGTGCCAGCAGCTTGGCGGACAGGGGCTCTGAAGCTTTCTTT

clone_size: once
d_call: -
v_call: TRBV30
j_call: TRBJ2-3
cdr3_aa: CAWRFTGSTDTQYF
cdr3_nt: TGTGCCTGGAGGTTTACAGGGTCCACAGATACGCAGTATTTT

clone_size: -
d_call: -
v_call: TRBV27
j_call: TRBJ1-5
cdr3_aa: CASSLTPGPYQPQHF
cdr3_nt: TGTGCCAGCAGTTTAACCCCTGGACCCTATCAGCCCCAGCATTTT

clone_size: -
d_call: -
v_call: TRBV19
j_call: TRBJ1-6
cdr3_aa: CASSIGPLRGTPLHF
cdr3_nt: TGTGCCAGTAGTATTGGCCCCCTTCGGGGGACACCCCTCCACTTT

clone_size: -
d_call: TRBD1
v_call: TRBV30
j_call: TRBJ1-2
cdr3_aa: CAWPGTGNYGYTF
cdr3_nt: TGTGCCTGGCCCGGGACAGGGAATTATGGCTACACCTTC

clone_size: -
d_call: TRBD1
v_call: TRBV5-6
j_call: TRBJ1-2
cdr3_aa: CASSLGQGDGYTF
cdr3_nt: TGTGCCAGCAGCTTGGGACAGGGGGATGGCTACACCTTC

clone_size: -
d_call: -
v_call: TRBV12-5
j_call: TRBJ2-3
cdr3_aa: CASGWGGTDTQYF
cdr3_nt: TGTGCTAGTGGCTGGGGGGGCACAGATACGCAGTATTTT

clone_size: -
d_call: -
v_call: TRBV30
j_call: TRBJ1-4
cdr3_aa: CASGPPKLFF
cdr3_nt: TGTGCCTCTGGGCCCCCAAAACTGTTTTTT

clone_size: -
d_call: -
v_call: TRBV6-5
j_call: TRBJ2-1
cdr3_aa: CASSQARAEQFF
cdr3_nt: TGTGCCAGCAGCCAAGCAAGGGCGGAGCAGTTCTTC

clone_size: -
d_call: -
v_call: TRBV30
j_call: TRBJ1-1
cdr3_aa: CAWSFGGDTEAFF
cdr3_nt: TGTGCCTGGAGTTTCGGGGGGGACACTGAAGCTTTCTTT

clone_size: -
d_call: -
v_call: TRBV6-1
j_call: TRBJ1-1
cdr3_aa: CASSVRGEMNTEAFF
cdr3_nt: TGTGCCAGCAGTGTTAGGGGAGAAATGAACACTGAAGCTTTCTTT

clone_size: -
d_call: TRBD2
v_call: TRBV7-2
j_call: TRBJ2-4
cdr3_aa: CASSRLAGGPNIQYF
cdr3_nt: TGTGCCAGCAGCCGTTTAGCGGGAGGGCCCAACATTCAGTACTTC

clone_size: -
d_call: -
v_call: TRBV11-2
j_call: TRBJ2-7
cdr3_aa: CASSLLGRGGEQYF
cdr3_nt: TGTGCCAGCAGCTTGCTCGGGAGAGGGGGCGAGCAGTACTTC

clone_size: -
d_call: TRBD1
v_call: TRBV6-1
j_call: TRBJ1-1
cdr3_aa: CASNYDRAATEAFF
cdr3_nt: TGTGCCAGCAATTACGACAGGGCGGCCACTGAAGCTTTCTTT

clone_size: -
d_call: -
v_call: TRBV6-5
j_call: TRBJ2-7
cdr3_aa: CASSYSRAYEQYF
cdr3_nt: TGTGCCAGCAGTTACTCGAGGGCGTACGAGCAGTACTTC

clone_size: -
d_call: TRBD1
v_call: TRBV28
j_call: TRBJ2-1
cdr3_aa: CASSLRRDRGYNEQFF
cdr3_nt: TGTGCCAGCAGTTTACGACGGGACAGGGGGTACAATGAGCAGTTCTTC

clone_size: -
d_call: -
v_call: TRBV4-3
j_call: TRBJ1-2
cdr3_aa: CASSPKGAVNYGYTF
cdr3_nt: TGCGCCAGCAGCCCGAAAGGGGCTGTTAACTATGGCTACACCTTC